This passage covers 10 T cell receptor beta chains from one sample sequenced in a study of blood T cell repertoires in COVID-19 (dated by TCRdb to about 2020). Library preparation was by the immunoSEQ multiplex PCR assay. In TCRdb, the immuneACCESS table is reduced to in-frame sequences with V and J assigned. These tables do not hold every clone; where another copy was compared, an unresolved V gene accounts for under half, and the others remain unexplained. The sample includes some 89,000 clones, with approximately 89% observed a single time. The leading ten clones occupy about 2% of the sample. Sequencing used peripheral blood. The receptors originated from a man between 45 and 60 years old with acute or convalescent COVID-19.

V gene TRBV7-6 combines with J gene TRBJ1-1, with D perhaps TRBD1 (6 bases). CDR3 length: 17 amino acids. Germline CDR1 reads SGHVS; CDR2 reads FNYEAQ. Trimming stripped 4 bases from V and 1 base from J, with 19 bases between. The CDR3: CASSYGGRTDPNTEAFF. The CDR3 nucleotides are TGTGCCAGCAGCTATGGGGGACGGACAGACCCGAACACTGAAGCTTTCTTT.

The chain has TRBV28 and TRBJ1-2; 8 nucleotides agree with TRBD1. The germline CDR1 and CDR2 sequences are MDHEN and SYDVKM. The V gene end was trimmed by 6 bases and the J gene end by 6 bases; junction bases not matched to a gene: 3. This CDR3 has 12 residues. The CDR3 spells CASRDRANGYTF. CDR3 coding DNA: TGTGCCAGCAGGGACAGGGCTAATGGCTACACCTTC.

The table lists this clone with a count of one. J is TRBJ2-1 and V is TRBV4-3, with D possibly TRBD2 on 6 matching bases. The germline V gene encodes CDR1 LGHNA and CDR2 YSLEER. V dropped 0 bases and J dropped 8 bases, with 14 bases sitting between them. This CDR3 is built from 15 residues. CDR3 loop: CASSQEARRGDEQFF. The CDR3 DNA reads TGCGCCAGCAGCCAAGAAGCCAGGCGGGGCGATGAGCAGTTCTTC.

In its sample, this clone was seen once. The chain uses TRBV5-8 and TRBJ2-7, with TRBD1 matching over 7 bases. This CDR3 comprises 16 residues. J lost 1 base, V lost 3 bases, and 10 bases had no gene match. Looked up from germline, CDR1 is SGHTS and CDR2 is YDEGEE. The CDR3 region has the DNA TGTGCCAGCAGCTACCCCGGACAGGCGCTTTCCTACGAGCAGTACTTC. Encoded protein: CASSYPGQALSYEQYF.

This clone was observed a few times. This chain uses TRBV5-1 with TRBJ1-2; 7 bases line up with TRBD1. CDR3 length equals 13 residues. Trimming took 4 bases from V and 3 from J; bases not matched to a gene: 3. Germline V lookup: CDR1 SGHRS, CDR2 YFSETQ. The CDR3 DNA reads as TGCGCCAGCAGCGCCGGGACAGACTATGGCTACACCTTC. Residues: CASSAGTDYGYTF.

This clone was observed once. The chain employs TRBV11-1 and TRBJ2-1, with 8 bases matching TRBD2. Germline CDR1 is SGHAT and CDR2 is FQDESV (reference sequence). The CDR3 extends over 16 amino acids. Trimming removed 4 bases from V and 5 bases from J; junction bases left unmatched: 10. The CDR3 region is CASSYTRGGGNNEQFF. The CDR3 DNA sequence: TGTGCCAGCAGCTACACCCGGGGCGGGGGGAACAATGAGCAGTTCTTC.

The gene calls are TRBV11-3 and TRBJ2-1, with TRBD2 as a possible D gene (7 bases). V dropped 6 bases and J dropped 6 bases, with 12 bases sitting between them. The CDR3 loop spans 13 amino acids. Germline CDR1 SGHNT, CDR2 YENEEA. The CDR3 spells CASSEGGINEQFF. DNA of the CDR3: TGTGCCAGCAGTGAGGGGGGGATCAATGAGCAGTTCTTC.

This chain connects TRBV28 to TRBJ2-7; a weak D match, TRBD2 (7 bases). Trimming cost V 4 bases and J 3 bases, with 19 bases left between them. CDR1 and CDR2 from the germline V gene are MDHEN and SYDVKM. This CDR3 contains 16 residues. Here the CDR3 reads CASSYSRSRGGYEQYF. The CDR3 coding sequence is TGTGCCAGCAGTTACTCCCGCTCTAGGGGGGGCTACGAGCAGTACTTC.

The CDR3 spells CASTRADLQGKVATGELFF. CDR3 nucleotides: TGTGCCAGCACCCGAGCGGACCTTCAGGGGAAGGTAGCCACCGGGGAGCTGTTTTTT. The chain links TRBV2 to TRBJ2-2; TRBD1 might be the D (6 bases). V lost 7 bases and J lost 4, with 28 bases in between. The CDR3 is made up of 19 amino acids. Germline V gives CDR1 SNHLY, CDR2 FYNNEI.

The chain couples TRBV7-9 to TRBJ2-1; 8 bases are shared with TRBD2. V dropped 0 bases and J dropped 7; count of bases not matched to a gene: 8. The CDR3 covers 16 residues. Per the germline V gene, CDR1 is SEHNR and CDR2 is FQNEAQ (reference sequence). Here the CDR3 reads CASSLAGGGPWNEQFF. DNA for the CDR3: TGTGCCAGCAGCTTAGCTGGCGGGGGGCCTTGGAATGAGCAGTTCTTC.